Listed here are 32 T cell receptor beta chains from one sample, sequenced in a study of cytomegalovirus exposure and HLA in healthy donors. The PCR was carried out with 60 Vbeta primers and 13 Jbeta primers. Data came from immunoSEQ multiplex PCR; TCRdb stores just in-frame clones and leaves some out. Among about 76,000 clones listed, 70% to 85% were seen once. Sequencing was performed on PBMCs. These receptor sequences come from a man aged 25-45 years in good health and CMV-seronegative.

The gene calls are TRBV5-8 and TRBJ2-3; D may be TRBD2 (5 bases). With 4 bases removed from V and 8 bases from J, the gap between germline ends came to 26 bases. CDR1 and CDR2 (germline): SGHTS, YDEGEE. The CDR3 runs 17 residues. The CDR3 sequence is CASSPTRGLDPKTTQYF. Written as DNA, the CDR3 is TGTGCCAGCAGCCCGACCCGCGGACTCGACCCAAAGACTACGCAGTATTTT.

The chain carries TRBV18 and TRBJ2-2; D call uncertain. The germline CDR1 and CDR2 sequences are KGHSH and LQKENI. Trimming stripped 7 bases from V and 4 bases from J, with 7 bases between. The CDR3 is 12 amino acids. DNA for the CDR3: TGTGCCAGCTTCGCAGGCACCGGGGAGCTGTTTTTT. It translates to CASFAGTGELFF. The full variable domain, completed using reference TRBV18 and TRBJ2-2, is NAGVMQNPRHLVRRRGQEARLRCSPMKGHSHVYWYRQLPEEGLKFMVYLQKENIIDESGMPKERFSAEFPKEGPSILRIQQVVRGDSAAYFCASFAGTGELFFGEGSRLTVL.

The chain uses TRBV5-1 and TRBJ2-3, with TRBD1 identical over 7 bases. Per the germline V gene, CDR1 is SGHRS and CDR2 is YFSETQ. The CDR3 is 14 amino acids. J lost 0 bases, V lost 2 bases, and 0 bases had no gene match. The CDR3 region is CASSLGGSTDTQYF. CDR3 coding DNA: TGCGCCAGCAGCTTAGGGGGCAGCACAGATACGCAGTATTTT.

The genes are TRBV28 and TRBJ1-1; D is possibly TRBD1 (5 bases). The CDR3 extends over 12 amino acids. Trimming took off 5 bases at V and 11 bases at J, with 15 bases between the two ends. Per germline, CDR1 MDHEN and CDR2 SYDVKM. The CDR3 nucleotides are TGTGCCAGCAGTCCCGTCTGGGGGGGGGCTTTCTTT. Translating gives CASSPVWGGAFF.

The V gene is TRBV7-9, the J gene TRBJ2-2, with D maybe TRBD2 (6 bases). CDR1 is SEHNR and CDR2 is FQNEAQ in the germline V gene (reference sequence). Deletions cut 0 bases from V and 8 bases from J, with 10 bases between. CDR3 length: 14 amino acids. The CDR3 region has the DNA TGTGCCAGCAGCTTAGCCAGTGGGACTGGGGAGCTGTTTTTT. It codes for CASSLASGTGELFF.

This chain uses TRBV6-5 with TRBJ1-5; the match to TRBD1 covers 8 bases. J was trimmed by 3 bases and V by 6 bases; bases with no gene match: 7. Germline V gene sequence: CDR1 MNHEY, CDR2 SVGAGI. This CDR3 contains 15 residues. The CDR3 coding sequence is TGTGCCAGCAGCTCCGGGACAGGCCTCAATCAGCCCCAGCATTTT. This gives the protein CASSSGTGLNQPQHF.

J is TRBJ2-7 and V is TRBV28, with 11 positions matching TRBD2. The germline gives CDR1 MDHEN, CDR2 SYDVKM. The CDR3 is made up of 15 amino acids. V was pared by 3 bases and J by 4 bases, with 5 bases of the junction left unmatched. The chain's CDR3 is CASSFSGRGGYEQYF. Here the CDR3 DNA reads TGTGCCAGCAGTTTTAGCGGGAGGGGGGGGTACGAGCAGTACTTC.

For this clone: The sample holds other DNA sequences that translate to the same CDR3. The V call is TRBV7-9, the J call TRBJ2-7; 9 nucleotides agree with TRBD2. The CDR3 is 14 amino acids. Germline-derived CDR1 and CDR2 are SEHNR and FQNEAQ (reference sequence). V lost 2 bases, J lost 1 base, and 0 bases stayed unmatched. For the CDR3, the DNA is TGTGCCAGCAGCTTACTAGCGGGGTCCTACGAGCAGTACTTC. Translating it yields CASSLLAGSYEQYF.

The chain links TRBV4-1 to TRBJ1-5; D remains unclear. Germline CDR1 and CDR2: MGHRA and YSYEKL. The length of the CDR3 is 17 residues. The V end was cut by 1 base, the J end by 0 bases, with 13 bases between. CDR3 residues: CASSQGFPRNSNQPQHF. In nucleotides, the CDR3 is TGCGCCAGCAGCCAAGGGTTCCCCAGGAATAGCAATCAGCCCCAGCATTTT.

V and J are TRBV18 and TRBJ1-3; 9 positions agree with TRBD1. The CDR3 runs to 16 residues. J gave up 0 bases and V 5 bases, and 5 bases lay outside the gene matches. Germline loops: CDR1 KGHSH, CDR2 LQKENI. The CDR3 DNA sequence: TGTGCCAGCTCAGTAGGACAGGGGAACTCTGGAAACACCATATATTTT. Translation gives CASSVGQGNSGNTIYF.

Only one count was recorded for this clone. J is TRBJ1-2 and V is TRBV4-3; possible D gene TRBD1, 5 bases. Germline CDR1 and CDR2: LGHNA and YSLEER. The V end was cut by 1 base, the J end by 4 bases, with 7 bases between. The CDR3 is made up of 13 amino acids. The CDR3 loop is CASSQGQSYGYTF. CDR3 DNA sequence: TGCGCCAGCAGCCAAGGACAGTCCTATGGCTACACCTTC.

This clone turned up a few times. The rearrangement joins TRBV18 to TRBJ1-4; tentatively, D is TRBD1 (6 bases). The CDR3 length is 14 residues. The V end lost 4 bases, the J end lost 8 bases, and 14 bases lay between the germline ends. Germline V gene sequence: CDR1 KGHSH, CDR2 LQKENI. CDR3 in amino acids: CASSLDRLGEKLFF. The CDR3 region has the DNA TGTGCCAGCTCACTCGACAGGCTAGGAGAAAAACTGTTTTTT.

This CDR3 is CASTPGGTGVSYEQYF. The CDR3 DNA reads TGCGCCAGCACCCCAGGTGGGACAGGGGTCTCCTACGAGCAGTACTTC. The rearrangement uses TRBV5-1 and TRBJ2-7; 10 nucleotides match TRBD1. The trim removed 6 bases at V and 0 bases at J, leaving 9 bases unmatched. The germline gives CDR1 SGHRS, CDR2 YFSETQ. The CDR3 contains 16 residues.

This clone was seen a few times. The chain recombines TRBV27 with TRBJ1-1; D gene unclear. Germline V gene sequence: CDR1 MNHEY, CDR2 SMNVEV (reference sequence). V shed 2 bases and J shed 3 bases, with 13 bases lying between them. The CDR3 is made up of 15 amino acids. CDR3 amino acids: CASSLEGSLYTEAFF. CDR3 nucleotide sequence: TGTGCCAGCAGTTTAGAGGGCAGCTTATACACTGAAGCTTTCTTT.

V usage is TRBV9 and J usage is TRBJ1-2, with TRBD1 matching over 7 bases. The CDR3 is 16 residues long. V gave up 4 bases and J gave up 7 bases; unmatched junction bases: 16. CDR1 is SGDLS and CDR2 is YYNGEE in the germline V gene. The DNA for the CDR3 is TGTGCCAGCAGCTTCCTGACAGGGACAGCAACGCCTGGCTACACCTTC. Encoded protein: CASSFLTGTATPGYTF.

This clone was seen a single time. This sequence joins TRBV18 and TRBJ1-5; maybe TRBD1 (6 bases). Germline V gene lookup returns CDR1 KGHSH and CDR2 LQKENI. This CDR3 contains 16 residues. Trimming cost V 0 bases and J 0 bases, with 9 bases left between them. CDR3 sequence (DNA): TGTGCCAGCTCACCACCGGGGACAACTAGCAATCAGCCCCAGCATTTT. Translated: CASSPPGTTSNQPQHF.

The chain joins TRBV14 to TRBJ1-1; TRBD1 agrees at 8 bases. This CDR3 has 14 amino acids. V lost 8 bases and J lost 7; bases outside the gene matches: 12. Germline CDR1 is SGHDN and CDR2 is FVKESK. As DNA, the CDR3 is TGTGCCAGCGCCCGACAGGGGCCGGCCCGTGAAGCTTTCTTT. Translating it yields CASARQGPAREAFF. The full variable domain, completed using reference TRBV14 and TRBJ1-1, is EAGVTQFPSHSVIEKGQTVTLRCDPISGHDNLYWYRRVMGKEIKFLLHFVKESKQDESGMPNNRFLAERTGGTYSTLKVQPAELEDSGVYFCASARQGPAREAFFGQGTRLTVV.

There are a few counts of this clone. The chain is built from TRBV6-5 and TRBJ1-1; D is perhaps TRBD1 (6 bases). V lost 6 bases and J 10 bases, leaving 21 bases between the germline ends. The germline V gene has CDR1 MNHEY and CDR2 SVGAGI. The CDR3 runs 14 residues. The CDR3 bases are TGTGCCAGCAGATTCTCCGGGACACCCGATCGAGCTTTCTTT. This translates into CASRFSGTPDRAFF.

The rearrangement uses TRBV9 and TRBJ2-1; D is possibly TRBD2 (6 bases). V shed 2 bases and J shed 4 bases, with 13 bases lying between them. Germline CDR1 and CDR2: SGDLS and YYNGEE. This CDR3 has 15 amino acids. The CDR3 protein is CASSVRNSGYNEQFF. The CDR3 region has the DNA TGTGCCAGCAGCGTCCGGAATAGCGGATACAATGAGCAGTTCTTC.

The chain recombines TRBV10-1 with TRBJ1-1, with D tentatively TRBD1 (5 bases). V dropped 8 bases and J dropped 1 base, with 8 bases sitting between them. The V gene's germline CDR1 is WNHNN and CDR2 SYGVQD (reference sequence). The length of the CDR3 is 12 residues. The CDR3 loop is CASAGPNTEAFF. CDR3 DNA sequence: TGCGCCAGCGCAGGGCCGAACACTGAAGCTTTCTTT.

The chain recombines TRBV18 with TRBJ2-7; perhaps TRBD1 as D (6 bases). The CDR3 is made up of 13 amino acids. Germline-derived CDR1 and CDR2 are KGHSH and LQKENI. Between the trimmed V and J ends, which lost 5 bases and 2 bases, there was a span of 10 bases. As DNA, the CDR3 is TGTGCCAGCTCAGTGGACAGAACCTACGAGCAGTACTTC. Protein: CASSVDRTYEQYF.

This clone has just a few counts. This chain links TRBV5-1 with TRBJ1-1; D may be TRBD1 (6 bases). Trimming pared 0 bases from V and 8 bases from J, leaving 14 bases between. Germline loops: CDR1 SGHRS, CDR2 YFSETQ. The CDR3 has 14 amino acids. The CDR3 DNA reads as TGCGCCAGCAGCTTGGAACCAGCAGACAGGGAAGCTTTCTTT. Amino acid sequence: CASSLEPADREAFF. Based on the CDR3 plus reference TRBV5-1 and TRBJ1-1, the full variable domain is KAGVTQTPRYLIKTRGQQVTLSCSPISGHRSVSWYQQTPGQGLQFLFEYFSETQRNKGNFPGRFSGRQFSNSRSEMNVSTLELGDSALYLCASSLEPADREAFFGQGTRLTVV.

The chain uses TRBV19 and TRBJ2-2; weak D call: TRBD1 (7 bases). Germline assignment: CDR1 LNHDA and CDR2 SQIVND (reference sequence). The CDR3 runs to 15 residues. V lost 4 bases and J lost 6, with 15 bases in between. DNA for the CDR3: TGTGCCAGTAGTACGCGACAGGGAGGTGCCGGGGAGCTGTTTTTT. Translation: CASSTRQGGAGELFF.

V gene TRBV4-2 combines with J gene TRBJ2-1; 10 bases map to TRBD2. The CDR3 is made up of 17 amino acids. The trim removed 1 base at V and 9 bases at J, leaving 12 bases unmatched. Germline-derived CDR1 and CDR2 are LGHNA and YNFKEQ. The CDR3 protein is CASSQGERSGTSVEQFF. CDR3 nucleotides: TGTGCCAGCAGCCAAGGGGAGAGATCCGGGACTAGCGTTGAGCAGTTCTTC.

The chain joins TRBV5-5 to TRBJ1-2; 9 bases line up with TRBD1. The CDR3 contains 14 residues. Germline CDR1 and CDR2: SGHKS and YYEKEE (reference sequence). Trimming cost V 5 bases and J 4 bases; bases outside gene matches: 6. The CDR3 loop is CASSSGQGAYGYTF. CDR3 coding DNA: TGTGCCAGCAGTTCGGGACAGGGAGCCTATGGCTACACCTTC.

The V and J genes are TRBV7-9 and TRBJ2-2; TRBD1 agrees at 9 bases. In germline, CDR1 is SEHNR, CDR2 FQNEAQ (reference sequence). V lost 0 bases to trimming and J lost 5 bases; unmatched junction nucleotides: 4. This CDR3 is 16 amino acids long. This chain's CDR3 is CASSLAGTGRTGELFF. CDR3 DNA: TGTGCCAGCAGCTTAGCCGGGACAGGGAGAACCGGGGAGCTGTTTTTT. The variable domain in full, with the rest retrieved from reference TRBV7-9 and TRBJ2-2, is DTGVSQNPRHKITKRGQNVTFRCDPISEHNRLYWYRQTLGQGPEFLTYFQNEAQLEKSRLLSDRFSAERPKGSFSTLEIQRTEQGDSAMYLCASSLAGTGRTGELFFGEGSRLTVL.

This clone has just one count. The chain recombines TRBV5-4 with TRBJ2-2; 12 bases are a match to TRBD1. The CDR3 is made up of 16 amino acids. Germline lookup yields CDR1 SGHNT and CDR2 YYREEE (reference sequence). V lost 3 bases and J lost 6; bases outside the gene matches: 6. CDR3: CASSWDRGLSAGELFF. DNA of the CDR3: TGTGCCAGCAGCTGGGACAGGGGGCTATCGGCCGGGGAGCTGTTTTTT. The whole variable domain, filled in from reference TRBV5-4 and TRBJ2-2, reads ETGVTQSPTHLIKTRGQQVTLRCSSQSGHNTVSWYQQALGQGPQFIFQYYREEENGRGNFPPRFSGLQFPNYSSELNVNALELDDSALYLCASSWDRGLSAGELFFGEGSRLTVL.

V is TRBV2 and J is TRBJ2-5; 8 bases line up with TRBD1. The CDR3 is 14 amino acids. Germline V lookup: CDR1 SNHLY, CDR2 FYNNEI. The V and J ends lost 7 bases and 2 bases, in that order; junction bases with no gene match: 6. The CDR3 loop is CASTRTGIQETQYF. CDR3 coding DNA: TGTGCCAGCACCCGGACAGGGATACAAGAGACCCAGTACTTC.

The genes are TRBV6-5 and TRBJ1-2; possible D gene TRBD1, 5 bases. The CDR3 has 14 amino acids. V was clipped by 6 bases and J by 6 bases, with 17 bases between them. Germline values: CDR1 MNHEY, CDR2 SVGAGI. In nucleotides, the CDR3 is TGTGCCAGCAGATTACAGGCCGATCGGCATGGCTACACCTTC. The encoded protein is CASRLQADRHGYTF.

CDR3 sequence reads: CASSYEGVGYTF. CDR3 sequence (DNA): TGTGCCAGCAGTTACGAGGGAGTTGGCTACACCTTC. The V call is TRBV6-5, the J call TRBJ1-2; D uncertain. Between the trimmed V and J ends, which lost 2 bases and 7 bases, there was a span of 8 bases. This CDR3 has 12 residues. Germline V lookup: CDR1 MNHEY, CDR2 SVGAGI.

The rearrangement uses TRBV15 and TRBJ2-2; TRBD1 matches 8 bases. The CDR3 is 15 residues long. Germline V lookup: CDR1 LNHNV, CDR2 YYDKDF (reference sequence). The V and J ends lost 9 bases and 6 bases, in that order; junction bases with no gene match: 12. CDR3 sequence: CATSGGTGAAGELFF. DNA for the CDR3: TGTGCCACGAGCGGCGGGACAGGTGCCGCCGGGGAGCTGTTTTTT.

The gene calls are TRBV27 and TRBJ1-1; the D gene is possibly TRBD1 (6 bases). CDR1 MNHEY and CDR2 SMNVEV come from the germline V gene (reference sequence). V dropped 6 bases and J dropped 4 bases, with 12 bases sitting between them. The CDR3 has 13 amino acids. CDR3 DNA: TGTGCCAGCAGCCGAGGGGGAAGCACTGAAGCTTTCTTT. This gives the protein CASSRGGSTEAFF.